The 19 T cell receptor beta chains presented below share a single source sample, sequenced in a study of blood T cell repertoires in COVID-19. TCRdb's table, derived via immunoSEQ multiplex PCR, lists solely in-frame clones and lacks some. The table has 60,000 or so clones, approximately 90% seen once. The source material was peripheral blood. The source is a woman aged 55-70 years with active COVID-19.

The rearrangement uses TRBV5-4 and TRBJ2-2; 9 bases line up with TRBD2. Trimming removed 4 bases from V and 5 bases from J; junction bases left unmatched: 12. Germline V gene lookup returns CDR1 SGHNT and CDR2 YYREEE (reference sequence). The CDR3 consists of 17 residues. The CDR3 loop is CASSLLIAGDLTGELFF. CDR3 bases: TGTGCCAGCAGCCTGCTGATAGCGGGGGATTTGACCGGGGAGCTGTTTTTT.

This clone was detected a few times. The chain links TRBV2 to TRBJ2-2; 8 bases fit TRBD1. The CDR3 sequence is 16 residues long. Germline V gene lookup returns CDR1 SNHLY and CDR2 FYNNEI. Germline trimming cut 1 base from V and 4 bases from J; bases unmatched to any gene: 5. DNA of the CDR3: TGTGCCAGCAGTGAAGTGGGCCAGGGGGCCACCGGGGAGCTGTTTTTT. Protein product: CASSEVGQGATGELFF.

The V call is TRBV15, the J call TRBJ1-5; no definite D call. This CDR3 is built from 16 residues. Germline V gene sequence: CDR1 LNHNV, CDR2 YYDKDF (reference sequence). V was shortened by 1 base and J by 0 bases, with 10 bases between the two germline ends. The CDR3 spells CATSRGGGYSNQPQHF. The DNA for the CDR3 is TGTGCCACCAGCAGAGGTGGCGGTTATAGCAATCAGCCCCAGCATTTT.

The chain carries TRBV7-6 and TRBJ2-1; the match to TRBD2 covers 8 bases. With V trimmed by 5 bases and J by 4 bases, 7 bases remained unmatched. Germline V lookup: CDR1 SGHVS, CDR2 FNYEAQ. This CDR3 is built from 15 residues. The CDR3 spells CASSARGGHYNEQFF. CDR3 DNA sequence: TGTGCCAGCAGCGCCCGGGGGGGACATTACAATGAGCAGTTCTTC.

The chain recombines TRBV4-3 with TRBJ1-2; D uncertain. Germline CDR1 reads LGHNA; CDR2 reads YSLEER. The CDR3 consists of 17 residues. V was clipped by 0 bases and J by 0 bases, with 14 bases between them. The CDR3 here is CASSQEPAVRANYGYTF. In DNA, the CDR3 is TGCGCCAGCAGCCAAGAGCCTGCGGTCCGCGCTAACTATGGCTACACCTTC.

This clone was counted between two and nine times. The V gene is TRBV4-3, the J gene TRBJ1-5; D unclear. This CDR3 region has 15 residues. CDR1 and CDR2 (germline): LGHNA, YSLEER. With 1 base removed from V and 4 bases from J, the gap between germline ends came to 11 bases. This CDR3 is CASSQAATTNQPQHF. The CDR3 DNA reads TGCGCCAGCAGCCAAGCCGCGACAACTAATCAGCCCCAGCATTTT.

The rearrangement links TRBV5-6 to TRBJ2-5; D is ambiguous. The CDR3 length is 14 residues. V lost 0 bases and J lost 4, with 10 bases in between. CDR1 is SGHDT and CDR2 is YYEEEE in the germline V gene. In DNA form, the CDR3 reads TGTGCCAGCAGCTTGGTTCTAGTGGTAGAGACCCAGTACTTC. This sequence encodes CASSLVLVVETQYF.

This chain connects TRBV5-1 to TRBJ2-7; TRBD2 aligns across 12 bases. The V segment lost 1 base and the J segment 6 bases; nucleotides outside the gene matches: 14. CDR1 is SGHRS and CDR2 is YFSETQ in the germline V gene. The CDR3 length is 18 residues. Written as DNA, the CDR3 is TGCGCCAGCAGCTTGATGACTAGCGGGGGAGGCCAGCGTACCGAGCAGTACTTC. It specifies CASSLMTSGGGQRTEQYF.

The V gene is TRBV12-3 or TRBV12-4, the J gene TRBJ1-6, with D perhaps matching TRBD1 (5 bases). The CDR3 consists of 12 residues. V was shortened by 5 bases and J by 10 bases, with 9 bases between the two germline ends. The CDR3 nucleotides read TGTGCCAGCAGTCCCCCAGGGTCACCCCTCCACTTT. Its protein is CASSPPGSPLHF.

This clone was detected many times. The rearrangement uses TRBV6-5 and TRBJ2-5; TRBD2 agrees at 9 bases. V gave up 6 bases and J gave up 5 bases; unmatched junction bases: 7. The CDR3 extends over 14 amino acids. Germline CDR1 is MNHEY and CDR2 is SVGAGI. The CDR3 nucleotides are TGTGCCAGCAGGGATAGCGGGGGCCGGGAGACCCAGTACTTC. Translating it yields CASRDSGGRETQYF.

This chain links TRBV5-6 with TRBJ1-2; D is uncertain. The CDR3 covers 14 residues. V was shortened by 0 bases and J by 8 bases, with 14 bases between the two germline ends. Germline V gives CDR1 SGHDT, CDR2 YYEEEE. The CDR3 here is CASSLEQRTGGYTF. The CDR3 nucleotides are TGTGCCAGCAGCTTGGAACAGCGGACCGGGGGCTACACCTTC.

The chain joins TRBV12-5 to TRBJ1-5; D perhaps matches TRBD1 (5 bases). The germline V and J ends were trimmed by 6 bases and 3 bases, with 18 bases remaining between them. The CDR3 contains 16 residues. CDR1 and CDR2 from the germline V gene are LGHNT and FRNRAP. Here the CDR3 DNA reads TGTGCTAGTGGCACCATCACCCGGGGGAACAATCAGCCCCAGCATTTT. Amino acid sequence: CASGTITRGNNQPQHF. Supplemented by reference TRBV12-5 and TRBJ1-5, the full variable domain reads DARVTQTPRHKVTEMGQEVTMRCQPILGHNTVFWYRQTMMQGLELLAYFRNRAPLDDSGMPKDRFSAEMPDATLATLKIQPSEPRDSAVYFCASGTITRGNNQPQHFGDGTRLSIL.

In its sample, this clone was seen once. This chain links TRBV6-5 with TRBJ1-1; the match to TRBD1 covers 11 bases. CDR1 is MNHEY and CDR2 is SVGAGI in the germline V gene. The trim removed 2 bases at V and 7 bases at J, leaving 6 bases unmatched. This CDR3 spans 15 amino acids. The CDR3, as DNA: TGTGCCAGCAGTTACCAAGGACAGGGGGCGGGTGAAGCTTTCTTT. Its translation is CASSYQGQGAGEAFF.

This clone was observed a handful of times. The V and J genes are TRBV19 and TRBJ1-5; D remains unclear. CDR1 LNHDA and CDR2 SQIVND come from the germline V gene (reference sequence). The CDR3 contains 15 residues. Trimming pared 2 bases from V and 2 bases from J, leaving 10 bases between. The CDR3 DNA is TGTGCCAGTAGTATACCCAGAATCGGCAATCAGCCCCAGCATTTT. Its translation: CASSIPRIGNQPQHF.

CDR3 sequence (DNA): TGTGCCAGCAGCTTGACAGGGGGGGAGACCCAGTACTTC. Its protein product is CASSLTGGETQYF. V and J are TRBV5-5 and TRBJ2-5; 8 bases are a match to TRBD1. The CDR3 consists of 13 residues. CDR1 is SGHKS and CDR2 is YYEKEE in the germline V gene (reference sequence). V shed 1 base and J 5 bases; nucleotides not matched to a gene: 1.

This clone came up once. The chain employs TRBV3-1 (or the pseudogene TRBV3-2) and TRBJ1-2, with unresolved D. The CDR3 runs 15 residues. CDR1 and CDR2 from the germline V gene are LGHDT and YNNKEL (reference sequence). V was trimmed by 0 bases and J by 7 bases, leaving 15 bases between them. The CDR3 bases are TGTGCCAGCAGCCAAGATATAGCCTCCGGAGGTGGCTACACCTTC. Encoded protein: CASSQDIASGGGYTF.

The V call is TRBV10-3, the J call TRBJ1-6, with TRBD1 matching over 7 bases. Trimming took 7 bases from V and 2 from J; bases not matched to a gene: 2. This CDR3 has 14 amino acids. Germline CDR1 reads ENHRY; CDR2 reads SYGVKD. The CDR3 loop reads CAINQGAYNSPLHF. DNA for the CDR3: TGTGCCATCAACCAGGGGGCCTATAATTCACCCCTCCACTTT.

The CDR3 nucleotides are TGTGCCAGCAGCCAACAGGGGGGCACCACCGAAGCTTTCTTT. Its protein is CASSQQGGTTEAFF. The genes are TRBV3-1 (or the pseudogene TRBV3-2) and TRBJ1-1; 7 nucleotides align to TRBD1. Germline loops: CDR1 LGHDT, CDR2 YNNKEL (reference sequence). V lost 2 bases to trimming and J lost 8 bases; unmatched junction nucleotides: 8. The CDR3 is 14 residues long.

The chain uses TRBV9 and TRBJ1-1; D is perhaps TRBD1 (5 bases). The CDR3 consists of 15 residues. Germline loops: CDR1 SGDLS, CDR2 YYNGEE. The V end was cut by 4 bases, the J end by 1 base, with 14 bases between. The CDR3 region has the DNA TGTGCCAGCAGCCCCCCGGGACTTCCGAACACTGAAGCTTTCTTT. This translates into CASSPPGLPNTEAFF.